The 8 T cell receptor beta chains listed next were all sequenced from one sample in a study of STAT5B mutations in CD4+ large granular lymphocyte leukemia. Assay: immunoSEQ multiplex PCR; the TCRdb copy retains only in-frame clones and omits some. In the table there are some 35,000 clones, 88% of which are singletons. Sequenced sample: CD4+ T cells from blood buffy coats. The receptor source for this set is a human donor in good health.

The V gene is TRBV9, the J gene TRBJ2-5; 12 nucleotides agree with TRBD2. Germline CDR1 reads SGDLS; CDR2 reads YYNGEE. V shed 4 bases and J 1 base; nucleotides not matched to a gene: 2. This CDR3 spans 15 amino acids. The CDR3, as DNA: TGTGCCAGCAGCTCGGGACTAGCGGGCCAAGAGACCCAGTACTTC. Protein: CASSSGLAGQETQYF.

The V gene is TRBV28, the J gene TRBJ2-1, with D possibly being TRBD1 (5 bases). The CDR3 has 13 amino acids. Trimming left V 6 bases short and J 7 bases short, with 13 bases between. CDR1 and CDR2 (germline): MDHEN, SYDVKM. The CDR3: CASRRGRENEQFF. DNA of the CDR3: TGTGCCAGCAGGAGAGGCAGGGAAAATGAGCAGTTCTTC.

The chain couples TRBV5-4 to TRBJ2-5, with a possible D match to TRBD1 (7 bases). This CDR3 is built from 13 residues. V lost 4 bases and J lost 3, with 10 bases in between. Germline-derived CDR1 and CDR2 are SGHNT and YYREEE (reference sequence). This CDR3 reads CASSGRGEETQYF. Written as DNA, the CDR3 is TGTGCCAGCAGCGGCAGGGGGGAAGAGACCCAGTACTTC.

This clone was detected a few times. The chain couples TRBV6-5 to TRBJ2-7; TRBD2 is a possible D gene (6 bases). The CDR3 is made up of 11 amino acids. V shed 4 bases and J shed 10 bases, with 11 bases lying between them. Germline V gene sequence: CDR1 MNHEY, CDR2 SVGAGI. The CDR3 region has the DNA TGTGCCAGCAGTTTCGGGCGGGGCCAGTACTTC. Amino acids: CASSFGRGQYF.

The rearrangement joins TRBV5-4 to TRBJ2-5, with D possibly called TRBD1 or TRBD2 (5 bases each). Trimming removed 0 bases at V and 7 bases at J, with 13 bases between. The germline V gene encodes CDR1 SGHNT and CDR2 YYREEE (reference sequence). The CDR3 covers 14 residues. The DNA for the CDR3 is TGTGCCAGCAGCTTGGAGGAGATTGGGGGGACCCAGTACTTC. It yields the protein CASSLEEIGGTQYF.

This clone has just a few counts. DNA of the CDR3: TGTGCCAGCAGTTCCCCGGCTAGCGGGAGGGCCGTGGAGCTGTTTTTT. As protein: CASSSPASGRAVELFF. The rearrangement links TRBV27 to TRBJ2-2, with TRBD2 matching 12 bases. V trimming: 4 bases; J trimming: 10 bases; junction bases outside the gene matches: 10. This CDR3 has 16 residues. Germline values: CDR1 MNHEY, CDR2 SMNVEV (reference sequence).

The chain joins TRBV7-2 to TRBJ1-2, with D unclear. The V end lost 5 bases, the J end lost 5 bases, and 15 bases lay between the germline ends. This CDR3 is built from 14 residues. Per germline, CDR1 SGHTA and CDR2 FQGNSA. The CDR3 DNA is TGTGCCAGCAGCGCTGCCGCGGCGGGTTATGGCTACACCTTC. Translated, it gives CASSAAAAGYGYTF.

The V and J genes are TRBV6-5 and TRBJ2-5, with a tentative D call TRBD1 (6 bases). TRBJ2-7 matches the DNA end more closely, so the J call is doubtful. Germline CDR1 and CDR2: MNHEY and SVGAGI. The CDR3 has 14 residues. The CDR3 nucleotides are TGTGCCAGCAGAATAAACGAACAGGGAGACGAGCAGTACTTC. It yields the protein CASRINEQGDEQYF.